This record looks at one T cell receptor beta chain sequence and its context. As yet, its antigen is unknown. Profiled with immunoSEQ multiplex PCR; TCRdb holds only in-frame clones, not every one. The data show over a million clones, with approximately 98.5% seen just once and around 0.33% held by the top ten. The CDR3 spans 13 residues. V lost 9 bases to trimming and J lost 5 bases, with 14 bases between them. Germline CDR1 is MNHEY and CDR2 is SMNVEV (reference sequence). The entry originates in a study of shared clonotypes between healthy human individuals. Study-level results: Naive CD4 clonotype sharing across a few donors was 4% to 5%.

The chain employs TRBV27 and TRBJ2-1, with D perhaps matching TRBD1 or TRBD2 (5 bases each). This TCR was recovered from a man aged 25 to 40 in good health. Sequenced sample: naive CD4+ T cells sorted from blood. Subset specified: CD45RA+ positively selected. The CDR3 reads CASGLLGDNEQFF. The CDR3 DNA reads TGTGCCAGTGGACTTTTGGGGGACAATGAGCAGTTCTTC.